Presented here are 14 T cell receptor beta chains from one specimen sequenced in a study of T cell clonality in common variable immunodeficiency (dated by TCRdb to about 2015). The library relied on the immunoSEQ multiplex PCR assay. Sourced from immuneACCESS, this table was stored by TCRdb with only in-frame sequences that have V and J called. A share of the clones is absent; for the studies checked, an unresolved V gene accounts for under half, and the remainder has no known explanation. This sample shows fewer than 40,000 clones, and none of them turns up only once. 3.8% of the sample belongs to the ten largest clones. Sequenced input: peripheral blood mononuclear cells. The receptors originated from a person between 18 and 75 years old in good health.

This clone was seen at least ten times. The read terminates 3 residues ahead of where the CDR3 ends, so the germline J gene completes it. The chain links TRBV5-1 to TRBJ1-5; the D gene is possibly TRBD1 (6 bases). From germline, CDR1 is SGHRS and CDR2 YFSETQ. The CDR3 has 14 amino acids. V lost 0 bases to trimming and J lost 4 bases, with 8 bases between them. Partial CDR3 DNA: TGCGCCAGCAGCTTGGGGACAGAGAATCAGCCC. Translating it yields CASSLGTENQP. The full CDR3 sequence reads CASSLGTENQPQHF.

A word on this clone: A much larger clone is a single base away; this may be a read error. CDR3 DNA, as far as it was read: TGCGCCGGCAGATTCACTGAAAACTATGGC. Translating gives CAGRFTENYG. The full CDR3 reads CAGRFTENYGYTF. V usage is TRBV5-1 and J usage is TRBJ1-2, with D unresolved. The CDR3 is cut off 3 residues early in the read; its end comes from the germline J gene. The CDR3 runs 13 residues. Germline V gene lookup returns CDR1 SGHRS and CDR2 YFSETQ. The full variable domain, its missing parts supplied by reference TRBV5-1 and TRBJ1-2, is KAGVTQTPRYLIKTRGQQVTLSCSPISGHRSVSWYQQTPGQGLQFLFEYFSETQRNKGNFPGRFSGRQFSNSRSEMNVSTLELGDSALYLCAGRFTENYGYTFGSGTRLTVV.

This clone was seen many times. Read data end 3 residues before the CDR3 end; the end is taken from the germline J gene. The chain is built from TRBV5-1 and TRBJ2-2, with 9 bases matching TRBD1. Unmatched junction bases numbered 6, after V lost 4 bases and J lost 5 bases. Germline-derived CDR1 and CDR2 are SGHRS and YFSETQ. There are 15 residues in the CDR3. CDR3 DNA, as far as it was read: TGCGCCAGCAGCCAGACAGGGGGTTATACCGGGGAG. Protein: CASSQTGGYTGE. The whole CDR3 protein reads CASSQTGGYTGELFF.

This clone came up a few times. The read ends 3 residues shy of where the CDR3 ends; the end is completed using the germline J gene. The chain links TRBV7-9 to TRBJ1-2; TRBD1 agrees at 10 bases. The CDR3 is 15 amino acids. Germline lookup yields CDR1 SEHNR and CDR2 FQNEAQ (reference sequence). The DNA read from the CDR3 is TGTGCCAGCAGCTCAGGACAGGGGGGCACAGATACC. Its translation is CASSSGQGGTDT. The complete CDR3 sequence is CASSSGQGGTDTYTF.

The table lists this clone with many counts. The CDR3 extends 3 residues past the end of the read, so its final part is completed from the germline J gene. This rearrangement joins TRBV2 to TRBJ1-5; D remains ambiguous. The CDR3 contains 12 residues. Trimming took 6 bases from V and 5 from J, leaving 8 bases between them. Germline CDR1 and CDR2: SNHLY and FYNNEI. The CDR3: CASSPNDQPQHF. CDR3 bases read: TGTGCCAGCAGCCCCAATGATCAGCCC.

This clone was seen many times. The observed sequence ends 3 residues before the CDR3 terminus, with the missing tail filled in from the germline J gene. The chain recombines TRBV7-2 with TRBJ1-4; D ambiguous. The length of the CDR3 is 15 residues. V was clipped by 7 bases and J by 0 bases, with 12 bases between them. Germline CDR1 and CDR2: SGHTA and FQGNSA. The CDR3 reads CASTPAVATNEKLFF. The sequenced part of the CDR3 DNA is TGTGCCAGCACCCCGGCGGTTGCAACTAATGAAAAA.

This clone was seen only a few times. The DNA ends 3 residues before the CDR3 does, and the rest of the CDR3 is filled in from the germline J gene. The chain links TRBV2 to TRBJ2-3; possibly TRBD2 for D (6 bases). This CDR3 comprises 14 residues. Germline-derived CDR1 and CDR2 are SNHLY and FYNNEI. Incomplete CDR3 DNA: TGTGCCAGCAGTGAAGCCCCGGGGGTGGAGACG. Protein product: CASSEAPGVET. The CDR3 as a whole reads CASSEAPGVETQYF. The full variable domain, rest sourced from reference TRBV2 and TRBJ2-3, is EPEVTQTPSHQVTQMGQEVILRCVPISNHLYFYWYRQILGQKVEFLVSFYNNEISEKSEIFDDQFSVERPDGSNFTLKIRSTKLEDSAMYFCASSEAPGVETQYFGPGTRLTVL.

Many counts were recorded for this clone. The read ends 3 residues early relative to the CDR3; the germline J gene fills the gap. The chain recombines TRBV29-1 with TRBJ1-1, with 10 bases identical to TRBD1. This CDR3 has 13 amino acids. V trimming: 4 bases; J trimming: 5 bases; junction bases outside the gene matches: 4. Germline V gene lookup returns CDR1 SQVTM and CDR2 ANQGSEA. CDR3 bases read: TGCAGCGTTGGACAGGGGGCTTTTACTGAA. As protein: CSVGQGAFTE. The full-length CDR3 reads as CSVGQGAFTEAFF.

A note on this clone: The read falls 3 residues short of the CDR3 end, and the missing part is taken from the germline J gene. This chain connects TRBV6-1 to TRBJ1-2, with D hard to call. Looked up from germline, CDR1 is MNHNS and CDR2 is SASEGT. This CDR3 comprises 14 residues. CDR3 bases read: TGTGCCAGCAGTGAAGAGAGATTCTCCTACGAC. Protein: CASSEERFSYD. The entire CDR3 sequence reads CASSEERFSYDYTF.

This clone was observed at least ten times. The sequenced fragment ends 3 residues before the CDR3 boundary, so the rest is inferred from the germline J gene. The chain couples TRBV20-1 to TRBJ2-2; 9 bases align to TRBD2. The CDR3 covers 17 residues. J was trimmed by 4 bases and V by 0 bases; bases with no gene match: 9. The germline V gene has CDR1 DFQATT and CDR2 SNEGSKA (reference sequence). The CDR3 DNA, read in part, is TGCAGTGCTAGAGATCGTCAGCGAGCGGGAGGCACCGGGGAG. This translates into CSARDRQRAGGTGE. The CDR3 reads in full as CSARDRQRAGGTGELFF.

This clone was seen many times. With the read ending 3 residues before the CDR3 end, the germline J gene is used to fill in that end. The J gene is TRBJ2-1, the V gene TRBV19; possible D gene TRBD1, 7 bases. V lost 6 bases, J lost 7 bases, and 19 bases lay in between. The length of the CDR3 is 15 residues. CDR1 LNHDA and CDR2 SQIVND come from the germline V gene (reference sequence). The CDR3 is CASRETGFGGNEQFF. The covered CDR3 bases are TGTGCCAGTAGGGAGACAGGGTTTGGGGGGAATGAG. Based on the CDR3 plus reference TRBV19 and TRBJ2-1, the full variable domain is DGGITQSPKYLFRKEGQNVTLSCEQNLNHDAMYWYRQDPGQGLRLIYYSQIVNDFQKGDIAEGYSVSREKKESFPLTVTSAQKNPTAFYLCASRETGFGGNEQFFGPGTRLTVL.

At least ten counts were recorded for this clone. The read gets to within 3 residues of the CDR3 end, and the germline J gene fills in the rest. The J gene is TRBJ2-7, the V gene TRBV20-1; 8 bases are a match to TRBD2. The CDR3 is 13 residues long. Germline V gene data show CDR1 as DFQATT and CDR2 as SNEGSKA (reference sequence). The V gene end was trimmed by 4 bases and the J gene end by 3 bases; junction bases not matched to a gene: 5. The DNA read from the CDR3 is TGCAGTGCTAACGCGGGAGGATACTACGAG. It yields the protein CSANAGGYYE. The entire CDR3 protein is CSANAGGYYEQYF.

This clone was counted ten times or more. CDR3 DNA, as far as it was read: TGTGCCAGCAGTCGGACTAGCGGGGAAGGCACAGATACG. Its protein is CASSRTSGEGTDT. The full CDR3 is CASSRTSGEGTDTQYF. The chain has TRBV6-2 or TRBV6-3 and TRBJ2-3, with 12 bases lining up with TRBD2. The CDR3 end is not reached by the read, which stops 3 residues before it; the germline J gene fills it in. This CDR3 has 16 amino acids. CDR1 MNHEY and CDR2 SVGEGT come from the germline V gene. After removal of 5 bases from V and 1 base from J, the junction contained 4 bases not matched to a gene.

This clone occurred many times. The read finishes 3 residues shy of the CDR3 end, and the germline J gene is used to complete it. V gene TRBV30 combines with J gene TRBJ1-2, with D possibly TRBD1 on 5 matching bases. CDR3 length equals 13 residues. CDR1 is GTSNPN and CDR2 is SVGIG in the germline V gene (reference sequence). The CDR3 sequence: CAWSLQGRGGYTF. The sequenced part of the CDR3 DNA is TGTGCCTGGAGTCTCCAGGGTCGTGGGGGC. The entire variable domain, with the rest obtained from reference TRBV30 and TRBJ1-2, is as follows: SQTIHQWPATLVQPVGSPLSLECTVEGTSNPNLYWYRQAAGRGLQLLFYSVGIGQISSEVPQNLSASRPQDRQFILSSKKLLLSDSGFYLCAWSLQGRGGYTFGSGTRLTVV.